The present entry profiles one TCR beta chain with its context. Deletions cut 0 bases from V and 3 bases from J, with 11 bases between. The CDR3 runs 15 residues. Germline V gene sequence: CDR1 MNHEY, CDR2 SVGAGI. This entry is derived from a study of T cell changes during pregnancy in multiple sclerosis. Sequenced by immunoSEQ multiplex PCR; TCRdb stores in-frame clones only, minus some. The sample lists 80,000 to 100,000 clones, roughly 91% seen once, with roughly 1.7% in the top ten. The sequencing here drew on peripheral blood, taken after pregnancy. This clonotype was sampled from a female donor in good health, enrolled as a control in a pregnancy study. The chain combines TRBV6-5 with TRBJ2-5; D is uncertain. DNA for the CDR3: TGTGCCAGCAGTTACTCGAGTGGGCCGGAAGAGACCCAGTACTTC. It specifies CASSYSSGPEETQYF.